These T cell receptor beta chains were read from a single sample in a study of siplizumab effects on memory and regulatory T cells. TCRdb keeps only in-frame clones here, not all; method: immunoSEQ multiplex PCR. The sample has 70,000 to 90,000 clones, roughly 93% seen once. The sample was CD8+ T cells sorted from blood. These TCRs come from a human donor in good health. Each CDR3 is given with its conserved first and last residue. The order of the fields is V gene, D gene, J gene, clone size, CDR3 DNA, CDR3 protein. D genes are given only for firm matches. Not every row has a clone size; where given, it reads once, few, many or a size class.

V: TRBV13
D: TRBD2
J: TRBJ2-1
size: NA
DNA: TGTGCCAGCAGCTTAGTAGCGGGGGGGCAGAATGAGCAGTTCTTC
CDR3: CASSLVAGGQNEQFF

V: TRBV7-9
D: NA
J: TRBJ1-3
size: NA
DNA: TGTGCCAGCAGCCCCCGCGGGGTCGGAAACACCATATATTTT
CDR3: CASSPRGVGNTIYF

V: TRBV9
D: NA
J: TRBJ1-2
size: NA
DNA: TGTGCCAGCAGCGTAGGGGCTGGCTACACCTTC
CDR3: CASSVGAGYTF

V: TRBV11-2
D: NA
J: TRBJ1-5
size: NA
DNA: TGTGCCAGCAGCTTAGATCCCCTAAATGGGCCCCAGCATTTT
CDR3: CASSLDPLNGPQHF

V: TRBV21-1
D: NA
J: TRBJ1-2
size: NA
DNA: TGTGCCAGCACCAGGGGCGGCTACACCTTC
CDR3: CASTRGGYTF

V: TRBV10-3
D: NA
J: TRBJ1-6
size: once
DNA: TGTGCCATCAGTGAGCCAACTATGACCCAGACCGGGGAATCACCCCTCCACTTT
CDR3: CAISEPTMTQTGESPLHF

V: TRBV7-2
D: NA
J: TRBJ1-1
size: NA
DNA: TGTGCCAGCAGCTTGCTCTCATTT
CDR3: CASSLLSF

V: TRBV6-4
D: NA
J: TRBJ2-1
size: NA
DNA: TGTGCCAGCAGTGACTCAAATGAGCAGTTCTTC
CDR3: CASSDSNEQFF

V: TRBV7-3
D: TRBD2
J: TRBJ2-3
size: NA
DNA: TGTGCCAGCAGCCTCATCAGCGGGGGCACAGATACGCAGTATTTT
CDR3: CASSLISGGTDTQYF

V: TRBV7-8
D: NA
J: TRBJ1-1
size: NA
DNA: TGTGCCAGCAGAAGCCGTGAGGGGAACACTGAAGCTTTCTTT
CDR3: CASRSREGNTEAFF

V: TRBV2
D: NA
J: TRBJ1-2
size: NA
DNA: TGTGCCGGGGTACCTCTAAACTATGGCTACACCTTC
CDR3: CAGVPLNYGYTF

V: TRBV9
D: NA
J: TRBJ1-1
size: few
DNA: TGTGCCAGCAGCCCCAACGCTGAAGCTTTCTTT
CDR3: CASSPNAEAFF

V: TRBV2
D: NA
J: TRBJ1-2
size: NA
DNA: TGTGCCAGCAGTGAAGGGGCTGGGCCGGAGGCACGGGGCTACACCTTC
CDR3: CASSEGAGPEARGYTF

V: TRBV29-1
D: TRBD1
J: TRBJ2-7
size: NA
DNA: TGCAGTGTTACCGGGACAGATTCCTACGAGCAGTACTTC
CDR3: CSVTGTDSYEQYF

V: TRBV9
D: TRBD1
J: TRBJ2-4
size: NA
DNA: TGTGCCAGCAGCGTAGAAGGGGGCGCCAAAAACATTCAGTACTTC
CDR3: CASSVEGGAKNIQYF

V: TRBV6-1
D: NA
J: TRBJ2-1
size: few
DNA: TGTGCCAGCAGTGACCCGGGCAATGAGCAGTTCTTC
CDR3: CASSDPGNEQFF

V: TRBV28
D: TRBD1
J: TRBJ1-2
size: NA
DNA: TGTGCCAGCTGGGACAGGACCTACTATGGCTACACCTTC
CDR3: CASWDRTYYGYTF

V: TRBV6-5
D: NA
J: TRBJ2-5
size: NA
DNA: TGTGCCAGCAGTTACTCCCGCCTTCAAGAGACCCAGTACTTC
CDR3: CASSYSRLQETQYF

V: TRBV7-2
D: TRBD1
J: TRBJ1-4
size: NA
DNA: TGTGCCAGCAGCTTAGGACAGGGGGGCGAAAAACTGTTTTTT
CDR3: CASSLGQGGEKLFF

V: TRBV6-6
D: NA
J: TRBJ2-2
size: NA
DNA: TGTGCCAGCAGCCCAAATACCGGGGAGCTGTTTTTT
CDR3: CASSPNTGELFF

V: TRBV14
D: NA
J: TRBJ2-5
size: NA
DNA: TGTGCCAGCAGCCAGGGGCGTCAAGAGACCCAGTACTTC
CDR3: CASSQGRQETQYF

V: TRBV5-4
D: NA
J: TRBJ1-1
size: once
DNA: TGTGCCAGCAGCTCCACAGGGACCCTTAACACTGAAGCTTTCTTT
CDR3: CASSSTGTLNTEAFF

V: TRBV14
D: NA
J: TRBJ1-2
size: NA
DNA: TGTGCCAGCAGCCAAGGGGGCGTAGGCTACACCTTC
CDR3: CASSQGGVGYTF

V: TRBV19
D: TRBD2
J: TRBJ2-1
size: NA
DNA: TGTGCCAGTAGTATAGTGGGACTAACCTACAATGAGCAGTTCTTC
CDR3: CASSIVGLTYNEQFF

V: TRBV19
D: NA
J: TRBJ2-7
size: NA
DNA: TGTGCCAGTAGTATAAGTATAGACAGATCTACCGAGCAGTACTTC
CDR3: CASSISIDRSTEQYF

V: TRBV27
D: TRBD2
J: TRBJ2-5
size: NA
DNA: TGTGCCAGCCGTCTGGGGGGGATCCAAGAGACCCAGTACTTC
CDR3: CASRLGGIQETQYF

V: TRBV19
D: NA
J: TRBJ2-3
size: NA
DNA: TGTGCCACCATACGTCCTGGGCAGGGAGGGGGCCCAGATACGCAGTATTTT
CDR3: CATIRPGQGGGPDTQYF

V: TRBV7-6
D: NA
J: TRBJ2-3
size: NA
DNA: TGTGCCACCTCTAGAACCATCTCTAGCACAGATACGCAGTATTTT
CDR3: CATSRTISSTDTQYF

V: TRBV7-8
D: TRBD2
J: TRBJ2-5
size: NA
DNA: TGTGCCAGCAGCTTGGCTAGCGGGGTCCAAGAGACCCAGTACTTC
CDR3: CASSLASGVQETQYF

V: TRBV27
D: NA
J: TRBJ1-4
size: NA
DNA: TGTGCCAGCAGTTTAAGCAGTAATGAAAAACTGTTTTTT
CDR3: CASSLSSNEKLFF

V: TRBV27
D: NA
J: TRBJ1-5
size: NA
DNA: TGTGCCAGCAGTCCCATGGATAGCAATCAGCCCCAGCATTTT
CDR3: CASSPMDSNQPQHF

V: TRBV28
D: TRBD1
J: TRBJ2-3
size: NA
DNA: TGTGCCAGCAACCCTAGAACAGGGGGCACAGATACGCAGTATTTT
CDR3: CASNPRTGGTDTQYF

V: TRBV4-3
D: TRBD1
J: TRBJ1-5
size: NA
DNA: TGCGCCAGCAGCCAAGGCCGGGACAGGGCCGATCAGCCCCAGCATTTT
CDR3: CASSQGRDRADQPQHF

V: TRBV28
D: NA
J: TRBJ2-1
size: NA
DNA: TGTGCCAGCACCGGGGGAAGCGGACTTTACAATGAGCAGTTCTTC
CDR3: CASTGGSGLYNEQFF

V: TRBV6-5
D: NA
J: TRBJ2-1
size: NA
DNA: TGTGCCAGCGGCCCCAGGGTGGAGGAGCAGTTCTTC
CDR3: CASGPRVEEQFF

V: TRBV5-5
D: NA
J: TRBJ2-2
size: few
DNA: TGTGCCAGCAGCTTGGGGGCTATGAACACCGGGGAGCTGTTTTTT
CDR3: CASSLGAMNTGELFF

V: TRBV9
D: NA
J: TRBJ2-3
size: NA
DNA: TGTGCCAGCACCGATAGCGCGGGAACAGATACGCAGTATTTT
CDR3: CASTDSAGTDTQYF

V: TRBV6-1
D: NA
J: TRBJ1-5
size: NA
DNA: TGTGCCAGCAGTGAAGACGGGGGACCCCAGCATTTT
CDR3: CASSEDGGPQHF

V: TRBV7-6
D: TRBD1
J: TRBJ2-2
size: once
DNA: TGTGCCAGCACCGTGACAGGGGCCACCGGGGAGCTGTTTTTT
CDR3: CASTVTGATGELFF

V: TRBV10-3
D: NA
J: TRBJ2-3
size: NA
DNA: TGTGCCATCACTAATGGGGAGGGGGGCCTGGATTTT
CDR3: CAITNGEGGLDF

V: TRBV5-5
D: NA
J: TRBJ1-3
size: NA
DNA: TGTGCCAGCAGCTTGGCCCCGGGGGACACCATATATTTT
CDR3: CASSLAPGDTIYF

V: TRBV19
D: TRBD1
J: TRBJ1-2
size: NA
DNA: TGTGCCAGTATTATGACAGGGGCGGCTGAATATGGCTACACCTTC
CDR3: CASIMTGAAEYGYTF

V: TRBV2
D: NA
J: TRBJ1-1
size: NA
DNA: TGTGCCAGCGGTTATTTGAACACTGAAGCTTTCTTT
CDR3: CASGYLNTEAFF

V: TRBV28
D: NA
J: TRBJ2-5
size: NA
DNA: TGTGCCAGCAGTTTCAACGTCCCAGGGGAGACCCAGTACTTC
CDR3: CASSFNVPGETQYF